The 18 T cell receptor beta chains reported below all come from one sample, sequenced in a study of cytomegalovirus exposure and HLA in healthy donors. 60 Vbeta and 13 Jbeta primers were used in PCR. Only in-frame clones appear in the TCRdb table, and some are missing; sequencing was by immunoSEQ multiplex PCR. The repertoire has 150,000 or so clones, approximately 70% of them found once; the top ten carry around 1.6%. Sequencing used PBMCs. The origin of the receptors is a young woman in good health and CMV-seronegative.

This sequence joins TRBV5-1 and TRBJ1-4; D is perhaps TRBD1 (6 bases). From germline, CDR1 is SGHRS and CDR2 YFSETQ. The V end was cut by 7 bases, the J end by 4 bases, with 17 bases between. The CDR3 covers 15 residues. The CDR3 region has the DNA TGCGCCAGCTCTTTTACGGACAGCCATAATGAAAAACTGTTTTTT. This codes for CASSFTDSHNEKLFF.

Here the CDR3 DNA reads TGTGCCAGTAGGCCTAGCGGGGGTTACAATGAGCAGTTCTTC. Translation gives CASRPSGGYNEQFF. The chain employs TRBV19 and TRBJ2-1; 10 nucleotides agree with TRBD2. CDR1 and CDR2 (germline): LNHDA, SQIVND (reference sequence). This CDR3 is 14 amino acids long. V lost 6 bases, J lost 4 bases, and 3 bases stayed unmatched. Full variable domain (missing parts from reference TRBV19 and TRBJ2-1): DGGITQSPKYLFRKEGQNVTLSCEQNLNHDAMYWYRQDPGQGLRLIYYSQIVNDFQKGDIAEGYSVSREKKESFPLTVTSAQKNPTAFYLCASRPSGGYNEQFFGPGTRLTVL.

V is TRBV28 and J is TRBJ2-1, with TRBD2 matching over 15 bases. This CDR3 comprises 15 residues. The germline V gene encodes CDR1 MDHEN and CDR2 SYDVKM. V lost 2 bases and J lost 12; bases outside the gene matches: 5. The CDR3 here is CASSLRTSGGERQFF. In DNA, the CDR3 is TGTGCCAGCAGTTTACGGACTAGCGGGGGGGAAAGGCAGTTCTTC.

The rearrangement links TRBV11-2 to TRBJ1-4; a weak D match, TRBD1 (5 bases). Germline CDR1 SGHAT, CDR2 FQNNGV. The germline V and J ends were trimmed by 1 base and 7 bases, with 7 bases remaining between them. This CDR3 is 13 amino acids long. CDR3 region: CASSLVRAEKLFF. DNA for the CDR3: TGTGCCAGCAGCTTAGTCAGGGCTGAAAAACTGTTTTTT.

The J gene is TRBJ1-6, the V gene TRBV10-3, with D maybe TRBD1 (6 bases). There are 15 residues in the CDR3. Trimming stripped 7 bases from V and 5 bases from J, with 15 bases between. Germline CDR1 reads ENHRY; CDR2 reads SYGVKD. The DNA for the CDR3 is TGTGCCATCAACGAGGGGACAAGGGATAATTCACCCCTCCACTTT. This sequence encodes CAINEGTRDNSPLHF.

This chain uses TRBV6-5 with TRBJ2-7; D is possibly TRBD1 (6 bases). Germline loops: CDR1 MNHEY, CDR2 SVGAGI. Trimming left V 0 bases short and J 2 bases short, with 14 bases between. CDR3 size: 16 residues. The CDR3 DNA is TGTGCCAGCAGTTACTCAATTCCGGACAGTCCCTACGAGCAGTACTTC. Amino acid sequence: CASSYSIPDSPYEQYF.

The CDR3 DNA is TGCGCCAGCAGCCAAGATCAGAACGGGGTAAACATTCAGTACTTC. It is translated as CASSQDQNGVNIQYF. The chain carries TRBV4-3 and TRBJ2-4; tentatively, D is TRBD2 (5 bases). This CDR3 spans 15 amino acids. V lost 0 bases, J lost 6 bases, and 12 bases lay in between. The germline V gene encodes CDR1 LGHNA and CDR2 YSLEER.

The rearrangement joins TRBV14 to TRBJ2-5, with D tentatively TRBD1 (5 bases). The germline CDR1 and CDR2 sequences are SGHDN and FVKESK. This CDR3 comprises 15 residues. V lost 4 bases and J 5 bases, leaving 17 bases between the germline ends. CDR3 DNA sequence: TGTGCCAGCAGCCCCTCAGGGCTTTCTTCGGAGACCCAGTACTTC. It yields the protein CASSPSGLSSETQYF.

V and J are TRBV5-1 and TRBJ2-5; 8 positions agree with TRBD1. There are 14 residues in the CDR3. With V trimmed by 3 bases and J by 4 bases, 5 bases remained unmatched. Per the germline V gene, CDR1 is SGHRS and CDR2 is YFSETQ. CDR3 nucleotides: TGCGCCAGCAGCTATGGACAGGGTGGAGAGACCCAGTACTTC. This encodes CASSYGQGGETQYF.

The chain carries TRBV27 and TRBJ1-5, with D possibly TRBD1 on 6 matching bases. Trimming stripped 5 bases from V and 3 bases from J, with 14 bases between. CDR1 and CDR2 from the germline V gene are MNHEY and SMNVEV (reference sequence). This CDR3 is 15 amino acids long. CDR3 loop: CASSPLGTNNQPQHF. As DNA, the CDR3 is TGTGCCAGCAGTCCCCTCGGGACAAACAATCAGCCCCAGCATTTT.

This clone appeared a few times. The rearrangement uses TRBV6-4 and TRBJ2-3, with D perhaps matching TRBD2 (5 bases). Trimming left V 4 bases short and J 1 base short, with 12 bases between. This CDR3 contains 15 residues. Germline CDR1 is MRHNA and CDR2 is SNTAGT. Written as DNA, the CDR3 is TGTGCCAGCAGTGGGACCGGAGGTGGCACAGATACGCAGTATTTT. Protein: CASSGTGGGTDTQYF.

The chain recombines TRBV6-6 with TRBJ1-5; 8 nucleotides match TRBD1. The junction had 2 bases not matched to a gene; V was cut back by 4 bases and J by 3 bases. The CDR3 runs to 14 residues. Germline assignment: CDR1 MNHNY and CDR2 SVGAGI (reference sequence). The CDR3 DNA reads as TGTGCCAGCAGTTCGGACAGGGACAATCAGCCCCAGCATTTT. Amino acids: CASSSDRDNQPQHF.

This chain joins TRBV28 and TRBJ1-2; D is perhaps TRBD1 (5 bases). The germline gives CDR1 MDHEN, CDR2 SYDVKM. V was shortened by 6 bases and J by 1 base, with 15 bases between the two germline ends. The CDR3 length is 15 residues. CDR3: CASSPGGENNYGYTF. The CDR3 coding sequence is TGTGCCAGCAGCCCCGGGGGGGAGAATAACTATGGCTACACCTTC.

The chain joins TRBV19 to TRBJ1-2; unclear D gene. V dropped 7 bases and J dropped 3 bases, with 12 bases sitting between them. Per the germline V gene, CDR1 is LNHDA and CDR2 is SQIVND (reference sequence). The CDR3 is 13 amino acids. CDR3 in amino acids: CASTRTRDYGYTF. For the CDR3, the DNA is TGTGCCAGTACCCGAACCCGGGACTATGGCTACACCTTC.

This clone turned up a few times. The chain couples TRBV7-9 to TRBJ1-4, with D maybe TRBD1 (6 bases). Germline loops: CDR1 SEHNR, CDR2 FQNEAQ (reference sequence). V lost 2 bases, J lost 7 bases, and 14 bases lay in between. This CDR3 is built from 15 residues. The CDR3 sequence: CASSLTRTGSEKLFF. CDR3 coding DNA: TGTGCCAGCAGCTTAACGAGAACAGGGAGTGAAAAACTGTTTTTT.

The rearrangement joins TRBV9 to TRBJ2-1, with 9 bases aligning to TRBD2. V lost 4 bases to trimming and J lost 7 bases; unmatched junction nucleotides: 15. The CDR3 has 17 residues. The germline V gene encodes CDR1 SGDLS and CDR2 YYNGEE. The CDR3 is CASSPWSGTSPLNEQFF. The CDR3 nucleotides are TGTGCCAGCAGCCCCTGGTCGGGGACTAGCCCTCTGAATGAGCAGTTCTTC.

V gene TRBV25-1 combines with J gene TRBJ2-6; 8 bases line up with TRBD1. Per the germline V gene, CDR1 is MGHDK and CDR2 is SYGVNS. V gave up 1 base and J gave up 9 bases; unmatched junction bases: 5. The CDR3 extends over 15 amino acids. The CDR3: CASSESGTGFNVLTF. CDR3 bases: TGTGCCAGCAGTGAATCCGGGACAGGCTTCAACGTCCTGACTTTC.

This clone was found a few times. The V and J genes are TRBV7-2 and TRBJ2-1, with D tentatively TRBD2 (6 bases). V lost 2 bases to trimming and J lost 0 bases, with 11 bases between them. The CDR3 contains 16 residues. From germline, CDR1 is SGHTA and CDR2 FQGNSA. The CDR3 region has the DNA TGTGCCAGCAGCTTATTGTACGGGAGCTCCTACAATGAGCAGTTCTTC. As protein: CASSLLYGSSYNEQFF.